This T cell receptor beta chain came from a study of T cell repertoires in cytomegalovirus infection. As for the study in general: Public TCR beta signatures provided an indication of both CMV infection and a matching HLA type.

This CDR3 contains 17 residues. Trimming took 6 bases from V and 13 from J; bases not matched to a gene: 22. TCRdb reprocessed the reads via MiXCR and lists one record per CDR3 protein. The sample consists of 20,000 to 30,000 distinct CDR3 sequences, 20% to 25% of them appearing once. General study results and limits: In two of eight donors, the top clonotype was HLA-C-restricted CMV-specific. CMV carriers with the relevant HLA were identified by cumulative public TCR beta family frequency.

Ten or more counts support this clonotype. The antigen is unknown. The sequencing used CD8+ T cells from cultured PBMCs, collected from culture after CMV antigen stimulation. This clonotype was sampled from a human donor in good health (CMV status not recorded). Some clones in this sample may be carry-over from other donors' samples. The genes are TRBV12-3 or TRBV12-4 and TRBJ1-5; TRBD1 agrees at 9 bases. The CDR3 spells CASSPGQGSIGGLKQHF. The CDR3 nucleotides read TGTGCCAGCAGCCCGGGACAGGGTTCGATCGGTGGTCTAAAGCAGCATTTT.